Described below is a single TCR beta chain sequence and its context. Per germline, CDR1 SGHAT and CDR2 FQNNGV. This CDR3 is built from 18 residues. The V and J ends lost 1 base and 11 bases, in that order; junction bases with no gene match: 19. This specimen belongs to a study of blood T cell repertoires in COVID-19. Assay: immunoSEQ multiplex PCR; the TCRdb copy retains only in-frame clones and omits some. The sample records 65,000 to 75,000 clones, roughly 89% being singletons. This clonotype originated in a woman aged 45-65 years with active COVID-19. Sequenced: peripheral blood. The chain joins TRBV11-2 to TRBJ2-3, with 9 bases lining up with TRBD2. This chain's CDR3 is CASSLAPPSGRPSGGQYF. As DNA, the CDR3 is TGTGCCAGCAGCTTAGCTCCCCCCAGCGGGAGGCCCTCGGGGGGGCAGTATTTT. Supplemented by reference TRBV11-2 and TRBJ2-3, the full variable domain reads EAGVAQSPRYKIIEKRQSVAFWCNPISGHATLYWYQQILGQGPKLLIQFQNNGVVDDSQLPKDRFSAERLKGVDSTLKIQPAKLEDSAVYLCASSLAPPSGRPSGGQYFGPGTRLTVL.